These 2 T cell receptor beta chains share one sample of origin, sequenced in a study of cytomegalovirus exposure and HLA in healthy donors. Measured with immunoSEQ multiplex PCR; TCRdb has only the in-frame clones, and not every one. The sample contains 150,000 to 200,000 clones, more than 70% of which appear only once. Sequencing was carried out using PBMCs. These receptors were collected from a woman aged 18-29 years in good health and CMV-seronegative.

The chain is built from TRBV10-1 and TRBJ1-1; 8 bases match TRBD1. J gave up 4 bases and V 2 bases, and 3 bases lay outside the gene matches. The CDR3 consists of 14 residues. Germline lookup yields CDR1 WNHNN and CDR2 SYGVQD (reference sequence). The CDR3 protein is CASSEGQGRTEAFF. CDR3 DNA: TGCGCCAGCAGTGAGGGACAGGGTCGCACTGAAGCTTTCTTT.

The chain joins TRBV9 to TRBJ1-1; 8 bases match TRBD1. This CDR3 contains 14 residues. After removal of 4 bases from V and 5 bases from J, the junction contained 7 bases not matched to a gene. CDR1 SGDLS and CDR2 YYNGEE come from the germline V gene. The CDR3: CASSRGTGGTEAFF. The CDR3 coding sequence is TGTGCCAGCAGCCGAGGGACAGGCGGAACTGAAGCTTTCTTT.